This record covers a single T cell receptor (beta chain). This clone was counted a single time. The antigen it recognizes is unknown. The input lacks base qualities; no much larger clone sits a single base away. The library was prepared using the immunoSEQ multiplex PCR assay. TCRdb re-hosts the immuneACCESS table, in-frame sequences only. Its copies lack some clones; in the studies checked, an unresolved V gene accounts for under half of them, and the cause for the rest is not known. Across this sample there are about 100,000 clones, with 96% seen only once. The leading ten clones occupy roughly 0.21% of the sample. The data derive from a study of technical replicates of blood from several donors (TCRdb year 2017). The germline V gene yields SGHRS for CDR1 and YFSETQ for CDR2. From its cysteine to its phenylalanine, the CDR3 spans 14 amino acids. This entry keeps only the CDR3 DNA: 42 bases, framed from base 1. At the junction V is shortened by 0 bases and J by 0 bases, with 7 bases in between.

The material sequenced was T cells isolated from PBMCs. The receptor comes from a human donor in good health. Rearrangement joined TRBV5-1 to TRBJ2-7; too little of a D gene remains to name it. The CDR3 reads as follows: CASSLVSGSYEQYF. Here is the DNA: TGCGCCAGCAGCTTGGTGTCCGGCTCCTACGAGCAGTACTTC.